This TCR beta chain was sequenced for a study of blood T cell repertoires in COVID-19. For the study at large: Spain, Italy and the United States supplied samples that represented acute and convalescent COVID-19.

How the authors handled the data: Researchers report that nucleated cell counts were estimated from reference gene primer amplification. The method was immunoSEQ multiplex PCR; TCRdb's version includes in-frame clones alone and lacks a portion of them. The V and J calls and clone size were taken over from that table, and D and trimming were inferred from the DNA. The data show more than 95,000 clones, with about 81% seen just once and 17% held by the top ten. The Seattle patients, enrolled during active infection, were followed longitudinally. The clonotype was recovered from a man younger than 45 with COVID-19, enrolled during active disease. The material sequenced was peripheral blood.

This CDR3 reads CASSSQGARTEAFF. CDR3 in DNA: TGTGCCAGCAGCTCCCAGGGGGCGAGAACTGAAGCTTTCTTT. The rearrangement links TRBV7-2 to TRBJ1-1; 8 bases agree with TRBD1. The CDR3 is 14 residues long. The V gene end was trimmed by 4 bases and the J gene end by 5 bases; junction bases not matched to a gene: 6. Germline V gives CDR1 SGHTA, CDR2 FQGNSA.